This T cell receptor beta chain was recovered during a study of blood T cell repertoires in COVID-19. At the level of the study: In each case, the material was cDNA or gDNA derived from T cells, B-cell-depleted T cells, or PBMCs.

The table came from immunoSEQ multiplex PCR; TCRdb's copy has only in-frame clones and leaves some out. The top ten hold approximately 4% of the sample, which has 150,000 to 200,000 clones, 80% to 90% seen once. V lost 6 bases, J lost 2 bases, and 3 bases stayed unmatched. This CDR3 is built from 14 residues. The germline V gene encodes CDR1 MNHEY and CDR2 SVGAGI. The sequencing sample was made of peripheral blood. This sequence was found in a man in his late teens or twenties with active or convalescent COVID-19. The chain is built from TRBV6-5 and TRBJ1-4; 7 bases agree with TRBD1. This CDR3 is CASRIQGTNEKLFF. CDR3 nucleotides: TGTGCCAGCAGGATACAGGGGACTAATGAAAAACTGTTTTTT.